This T cell receptor (beta chain) was observed in a study of CD8 T cells in ankylosing spondylitis. General observations from the study: A TCR beta motif made of 7 to 9 highly homologous variants seemed typical of ankylosing spondylitis blood. Earlier authors reported some of these motif variants in reactive arthritis synovial fluid and blood. CD8+ cells made up the disease-linked clones, which were relatively rare in peripheral blood. Reportedly, matched ankylosing spondylitis synovial fluid was significantly enriched for disease-linked clones.

Looked up from germline, CDR1 is SGHTA and CDR2 is FQGNSA. The CDR3 has 16 residues. Deletions cut 5 bases from V and 5 bases from J, with 18 bases between. Worth noting for this clonotype: No antigen is known for it.

In TCRdb, the 5' RACE reads were re-called with MiXCR into one record per CDR3 protein. The sample lists roughly 700,000 distinct CDR3 sequences, around a fifth occurring once. The sequence came from a male donor with ankylosing spondylitis. This chain connects TRBV7-2 to TRBJ2-2, with D perhaps TRBD2 (6 bases). Sequencing input: blood, either unsorted or a sorted T cell fraction (not recorded which). In DNA, the CDR3 is TGTGCCAGCAGCGCGTATCGGGGGACGAGGACCGGGGAGCTGTTTTTT. Translation: CASSAYRGTRTGELFF.